This TCR beta chain is from a study of identical twins. MiXCR was run by TCRdb on the 5' RACE reads, yielding one entry per CDR3 protein. The sample contains roughly 770,000 distinct CDR3 sequences, 18% of which appear only once. To note about this clonotype: Its cognate antigen is unknown.

The donors were all healthy and Caucasian. The CDR3 consists of 16 residues. CDR1 is SQVTM, CDR2 ANQGSEA, per germline. J lost 3 bases, V lost 6 bases, and 13 bases had no gene match. Findings of the study overall: Abundant beta clonotypes from cord blood had fewer insertions, unlike memory repertoires, which showed none.

These same data were also listed under a study on T cells expressing NK-cell markers. That report notes: In five to seven donors, dominant CD3+CD56+NKG2C+ clonotypes ranked among the top 10 CD8+ clonotypes.

The chain joins TRBV29-1 to TRBJ2-2; 7 bases fit TRBD1. Material: PBMCs. The receptor was derived from a woman aged 18 to 35 in good health. The CDR3 DNA is TGCAGCGTATCGTCCTCGGACAGGAGTTACACCGGGGAGCTGTTTTTT. This translates into CSVSSSDRSYTGELFF.